This T cell receptor beta chain was sequenced for a study of molecular identifiers for immune sequencing clone quantification. Study in general: Four of five RNA aliquots from approximately 22,000 or 94,000 naive CD8 T cells were sequenced. Points from the study as a whole: Spiked Jurkat TCR RNA equivalent to one cell reportedly surfaced among some 1 million naive cells.

There are a few counts of this clonotype. Antigen unknown. Isolation of naive CD8 T cells was achieved by sorting on a CD8+CD4-CCR7+CD45RA+ phenotype. In TCRdb, the PCR reads were re-called with MiXCR into one record per CDR3 protein. The table lists 460,000 or so distinct CDR3 sequences, about 25% of them singletons. Trimming stripped 6 bases from V and 4 bases from J, with 13 bases between. Germline V gene data show CDR1 as SNHLY and CDR2 as FYNNEI. The CDR3 runs to 14 residues. This receptor was obtained from a human donor in good health. Some libraries in this study had Jurkat cell RNA spiked in. The V call is TRBV2, the J call TRBJ2-4; TRBD1 or TRBD2 may be the D gene (5 bases each). The source material was naive CD8+ T cells from blood, with Jurkat cell RNA spiked in. Noted subset: FACS-sorted CD8+CD4-CCR7+CD45RA+ naive T cells. CDR3 nucleotides: TGTGCCAGCAGGAGGGGAGAGGGAAAAAACATTCAGTACTTC. Translated, it gives CASRRGEGKNIQYF.